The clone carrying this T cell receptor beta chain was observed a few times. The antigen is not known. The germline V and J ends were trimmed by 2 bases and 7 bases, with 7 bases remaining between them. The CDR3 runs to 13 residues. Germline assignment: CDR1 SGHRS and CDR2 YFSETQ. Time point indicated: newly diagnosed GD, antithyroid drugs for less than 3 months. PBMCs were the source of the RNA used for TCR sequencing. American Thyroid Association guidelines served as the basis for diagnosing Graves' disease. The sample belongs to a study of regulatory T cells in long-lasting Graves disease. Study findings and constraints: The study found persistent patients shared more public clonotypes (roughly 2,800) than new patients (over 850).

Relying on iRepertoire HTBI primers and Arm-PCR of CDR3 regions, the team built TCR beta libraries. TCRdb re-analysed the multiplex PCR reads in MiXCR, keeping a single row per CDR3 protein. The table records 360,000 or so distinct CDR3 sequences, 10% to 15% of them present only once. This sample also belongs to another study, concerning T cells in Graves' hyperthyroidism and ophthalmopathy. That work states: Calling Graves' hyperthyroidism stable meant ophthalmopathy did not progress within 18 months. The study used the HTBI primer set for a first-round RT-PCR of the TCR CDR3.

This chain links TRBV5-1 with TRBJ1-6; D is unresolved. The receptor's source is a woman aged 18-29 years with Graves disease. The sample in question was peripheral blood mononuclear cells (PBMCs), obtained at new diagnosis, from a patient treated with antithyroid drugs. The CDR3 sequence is CASSFPGNSPLHF. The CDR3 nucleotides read TGCGCCAGCAGCTTTCCAGGCAATTCACCCCTCCACTTT.